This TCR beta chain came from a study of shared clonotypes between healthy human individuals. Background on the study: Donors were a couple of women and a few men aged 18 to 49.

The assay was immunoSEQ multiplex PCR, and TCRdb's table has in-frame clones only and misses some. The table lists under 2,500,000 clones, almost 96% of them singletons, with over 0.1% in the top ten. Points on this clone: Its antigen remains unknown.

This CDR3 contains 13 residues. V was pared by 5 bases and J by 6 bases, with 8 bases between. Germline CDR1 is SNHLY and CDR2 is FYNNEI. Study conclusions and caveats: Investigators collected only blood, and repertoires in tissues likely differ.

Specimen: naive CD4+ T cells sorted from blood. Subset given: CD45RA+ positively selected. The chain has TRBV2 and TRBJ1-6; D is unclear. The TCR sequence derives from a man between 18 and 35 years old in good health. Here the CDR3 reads CASSITPNSPLHF. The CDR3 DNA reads TGTGCCAGCAGTATAACACCTAATTCACCCCTCCACTTT.